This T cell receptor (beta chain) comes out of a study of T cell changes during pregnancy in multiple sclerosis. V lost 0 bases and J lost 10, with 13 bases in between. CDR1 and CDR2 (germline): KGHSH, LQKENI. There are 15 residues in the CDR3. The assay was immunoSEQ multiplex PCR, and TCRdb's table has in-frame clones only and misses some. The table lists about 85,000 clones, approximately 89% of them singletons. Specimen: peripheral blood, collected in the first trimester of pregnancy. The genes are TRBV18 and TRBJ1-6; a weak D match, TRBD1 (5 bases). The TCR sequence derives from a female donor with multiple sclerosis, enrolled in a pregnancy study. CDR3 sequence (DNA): TGTGCCAGCTCACCACCGCAGGGTTTAGGCTCACCCCTCCACTTT. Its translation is CASSPPQGLGSPLHF.